A single count supports the clone carrying this T cell receptor beta chain. The data stem from a study of blood T cell repertoires in COVID-19. Study in general: Acute and convalescent COVID-19 specimens originated in the United States, Italy and Spain. T cells, B-cell-depleted T cells, or PBMCs provided the cDNA or gDNA that served as material.

Per the authors' pipeline: By means of reference gene primer amplification, nucleated cell counts were estimated. Method: immunoSEQ multiplex PCR; TCRdb's copy keeps in-frame clones and lacks some. V, J and clone size derive from that table, while D and trimming were established from the DNA sequence. This sample has around 100,000 clones; roughly 90% occur once, and the top ten carry approximately 2%. CDR3 size: 17 residues. Germline V gene lookup returns CDR1 SEHNR and CDR2 FQNEAQ (reference sequence). The V and J ends lost 0 bases and 2 bases respectively, with 15 bases between them. The specimen was peripheral blood. J is TRBJ2-3 and V is TRBV7-9; maybe TRBD2 (6 bases). The source of this sequence is a man aged 50 to 60 with active COVID-19. The CDR3 bases are TGTGCCAGCAGCTTAGCTCGGAGGCGGGGACCCACAGATACGCAGTATTTT. It yields the protein CASSLARRRGPTDTQYF.